The clone carrying this T cell receptor beta chain has a single count. Its target is not known. The CDR3 extends over 15 amino acids. Germline loops: CDR1 SGHNT, CDR2 YYREEE (reference sequence). V lost 4 bases to trimming and J lost 5 bases; unmatched junction nucleotides: 9. Primers: 60 Vbeta forward and 13 Jbeta reverse. The protocol was immunoSEQ multiplex PCR, while the TCRdb copy is restricted to in-frame clones and leaves out a portion. The sample includes around 120,000 clones, about 80% seen only once; the top ten take 2.7%. These data come from a study of cytomegalovirus exposure and HLA in healthy donors. Study overall: The study placed about 86% of its 350 to 400 genotyped donors in the Caucasian-associated ancestry cluster.

Whole-study results and caveats: Earlier results showed most TCR beta V segments being productive about 90% or about 30% of the time. In a later analysis, donors in an Asian-associated ancestry cluster reportedly had fewer N-insertions in productive TCRs than the cohort mean.

This receptor was obtained from a boy aged 2 to 10 in good health and CMV-seronegative. Input material: PBMCs. The chain recombines TRBV5-4 with TRBJ2-1, with TRBD1 matching over 7 bases. This CDR3 reads CASSPPRTGHNEQFF. The CDR3 DNA reads as TGTGCCAGCAGCCCGCCGCGGACAGGTCACAATGAGCAGTTCTTC.